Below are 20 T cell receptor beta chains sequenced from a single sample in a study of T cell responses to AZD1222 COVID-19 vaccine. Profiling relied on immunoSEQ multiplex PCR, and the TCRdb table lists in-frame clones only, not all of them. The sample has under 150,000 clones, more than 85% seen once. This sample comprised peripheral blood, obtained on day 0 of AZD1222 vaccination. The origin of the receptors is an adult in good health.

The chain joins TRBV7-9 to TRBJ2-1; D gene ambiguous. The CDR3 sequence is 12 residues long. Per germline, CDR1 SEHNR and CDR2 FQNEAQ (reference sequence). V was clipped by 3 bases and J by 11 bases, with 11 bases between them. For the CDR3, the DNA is TGTGCCAGCAGCTTGGGTGACTTAAAGCAGTTCTTC. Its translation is CASSLGDLKQFF.

In DNA form, the CDR3 reads TGTGCCAGTAGTCCTCCTGGTAGGGAAAAACTGTTTTTT. Its translation: CASSPPGREKLFF. The J gene is TRBJ1-4, the V gene TRBV19; no firm D call. The germline V gene has CDR1 LNHDA and CDR2 SQIVND (reference sequence). The CDR3 is made up of 13 amino acids. V dropped 5 bases and J dropped 8 bases, with 12 bases sitting between them. The full variable domain, completed using reference TRBV19 and TRBJ1-4, is DGGITQSPKYLFRKEGQNVTLSCEQNLNHDAMYWYRQDPGQGLRLIYYSQIVNDFQKGDIAEGYSVSREKKESFPLTVTSAQKNPTAFYLCASSPPGREKLFFGSGTQLSVL.

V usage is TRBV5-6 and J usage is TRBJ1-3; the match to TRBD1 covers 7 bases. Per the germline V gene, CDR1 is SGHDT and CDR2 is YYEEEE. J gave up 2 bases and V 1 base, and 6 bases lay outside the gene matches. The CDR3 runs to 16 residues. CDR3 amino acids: CASSLWEGATGNTIYF. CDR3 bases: TGTGCCAGCAGCTTGTGGGAGGGGGCGACTGGAAACACCATATATTTT. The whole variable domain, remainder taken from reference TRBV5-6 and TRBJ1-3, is DAGVTQSPTHLIKTRGQQVTLRCSPKSGHDTVSWYQQALGQGPQFIFQYYEEEERQRGNFPDRFSGHQFPNYSSELNVNALLLGDSALYLCASSLWEGATGNTIYFGEGSWLTVV.

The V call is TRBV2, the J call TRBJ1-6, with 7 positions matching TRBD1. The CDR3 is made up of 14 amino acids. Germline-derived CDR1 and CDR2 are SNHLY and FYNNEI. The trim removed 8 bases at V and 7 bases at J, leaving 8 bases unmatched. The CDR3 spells CASGRGQRNSPLHF. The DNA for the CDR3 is TGTGCCAGCGGCCGGGGACAGAGAAATTCACCCCTCCACTTT.

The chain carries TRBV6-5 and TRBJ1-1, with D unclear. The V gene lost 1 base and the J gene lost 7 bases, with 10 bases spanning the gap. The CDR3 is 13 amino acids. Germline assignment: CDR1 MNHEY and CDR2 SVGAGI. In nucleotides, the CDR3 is TGTGCCAGCAGTTACTGGAGAGAGCGTGAAGCTTTCTTT. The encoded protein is CASSYWREREAFF.

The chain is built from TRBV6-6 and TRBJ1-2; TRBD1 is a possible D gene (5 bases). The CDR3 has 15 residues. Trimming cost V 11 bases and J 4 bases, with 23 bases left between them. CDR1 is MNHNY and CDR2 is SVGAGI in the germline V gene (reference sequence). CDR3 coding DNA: TGTGCCGCGGGGCACGAAAACCTCGGTGGCTATGGCTACACCTTC. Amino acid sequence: CAAGHENLGGYGYTF.

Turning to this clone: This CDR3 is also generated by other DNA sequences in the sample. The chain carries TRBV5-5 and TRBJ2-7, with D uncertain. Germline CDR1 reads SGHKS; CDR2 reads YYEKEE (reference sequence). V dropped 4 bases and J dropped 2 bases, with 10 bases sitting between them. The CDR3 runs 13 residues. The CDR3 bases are TGTGCCAGCAGCCTACCCGGACCCTACGAGCAGTACTTC. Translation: CASSLPGPYEQYF.

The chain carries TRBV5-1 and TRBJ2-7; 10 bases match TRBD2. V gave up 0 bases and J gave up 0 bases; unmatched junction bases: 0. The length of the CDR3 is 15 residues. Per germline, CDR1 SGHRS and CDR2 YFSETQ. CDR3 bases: TGCGCCAGCAGCTTGGCTAGCGGGAGCTCCTACGAGCAGTACTTC. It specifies CASSLASGSSYEQYF.

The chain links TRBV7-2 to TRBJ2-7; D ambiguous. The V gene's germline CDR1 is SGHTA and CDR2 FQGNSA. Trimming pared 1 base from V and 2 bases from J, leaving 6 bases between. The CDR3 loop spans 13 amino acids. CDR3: CASSLDWAYEQYF. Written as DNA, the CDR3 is TGTGCCAGCAGCTTAGATTGGGCCTACGAGCAGTACTTC.

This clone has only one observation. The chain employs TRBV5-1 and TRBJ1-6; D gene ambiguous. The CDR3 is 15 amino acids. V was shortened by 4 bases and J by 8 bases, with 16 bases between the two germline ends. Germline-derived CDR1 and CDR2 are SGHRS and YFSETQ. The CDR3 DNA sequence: TGCGCCAGCAGCCCCTCCTCGGGCCGGGATTCACCCCTCCACTTT. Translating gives CASSPSSGRDSPLHF.

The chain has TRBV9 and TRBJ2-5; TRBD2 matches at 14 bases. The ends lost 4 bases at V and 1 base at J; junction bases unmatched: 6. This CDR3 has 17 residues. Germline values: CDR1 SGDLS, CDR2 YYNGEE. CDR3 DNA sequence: TGTGCCAGCAGCCCGGGACTAGCGGGAGTCCTCCAAGAGACCCAGTACTTC. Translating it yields CASSPGLAGVLQETQYF. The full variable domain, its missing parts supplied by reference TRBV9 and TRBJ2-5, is DSGVTQTPKHLITATGQRVTLRCSPRSGDLSVYWYQQSLDQGLQFLIQYYNGEERAKGNILERFSAQQFPDLHSELNLSSLELGDSALYFCASSPGLAGVLQETQYFGPGTRLLVL.

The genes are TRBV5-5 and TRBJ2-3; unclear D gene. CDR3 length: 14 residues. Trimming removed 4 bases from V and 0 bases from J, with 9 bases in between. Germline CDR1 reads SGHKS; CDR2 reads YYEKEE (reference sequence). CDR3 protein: CASSETTSTDTQYF. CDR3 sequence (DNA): TGTGCCAGCAGCGAGACAACGAGCACAGATACGCAGTATTTT.

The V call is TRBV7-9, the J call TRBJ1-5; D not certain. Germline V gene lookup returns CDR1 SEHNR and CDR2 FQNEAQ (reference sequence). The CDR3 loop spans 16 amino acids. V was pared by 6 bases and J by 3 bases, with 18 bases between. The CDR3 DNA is TGTGCCAGCAGTCCCTGGACGGGAAGTTTCAATCAGCCCCAGCATTTT. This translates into CASSPWTGSFNQPQHF.

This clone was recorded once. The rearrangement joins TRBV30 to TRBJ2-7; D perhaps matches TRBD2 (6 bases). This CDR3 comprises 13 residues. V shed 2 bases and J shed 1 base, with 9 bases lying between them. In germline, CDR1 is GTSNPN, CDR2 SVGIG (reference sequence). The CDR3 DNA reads TGTGCCTGGAGTTTAGGACTATCCTACGAGCAGTACTTC. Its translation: CAWSLGLSYEQYF.

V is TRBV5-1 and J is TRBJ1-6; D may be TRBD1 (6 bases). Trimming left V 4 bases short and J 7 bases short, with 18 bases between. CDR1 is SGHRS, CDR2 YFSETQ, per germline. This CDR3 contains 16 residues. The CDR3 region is CASSIRGAELNSPLHF. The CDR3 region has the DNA TGCGCCAGCAGCATCAGGGGTGCCGAATTGAATTCACCCCTCCACTTT. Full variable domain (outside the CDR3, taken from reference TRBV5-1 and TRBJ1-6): KAGVTQTPRYLIKTRGQQVTLSCSPISGHRSVSWYQQTPGQGLQFLFEYFSETQRNKGNFPGRFSGRQFSNSRSEMNVSTLELGDSALYLCASSIRGAELNSPLHFGNGTRLTVT.

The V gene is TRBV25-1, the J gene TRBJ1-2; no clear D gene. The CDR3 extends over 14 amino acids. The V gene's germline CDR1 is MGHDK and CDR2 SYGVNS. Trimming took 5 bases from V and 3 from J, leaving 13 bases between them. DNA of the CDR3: TGTGCCAGCAGTCGTACCGGGATCTACTATGGCTACACCTTC. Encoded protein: CASSRTGIYYGYTF.

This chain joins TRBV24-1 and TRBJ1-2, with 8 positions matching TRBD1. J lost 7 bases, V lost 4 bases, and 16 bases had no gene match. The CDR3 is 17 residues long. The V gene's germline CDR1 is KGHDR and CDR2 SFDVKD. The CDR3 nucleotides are TGTGCCACCAGTGACTTAAACTCAGGACAGGGCTCGGGTGGCTACACCTTC. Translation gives CATSDLNSGQGSGGYTF.

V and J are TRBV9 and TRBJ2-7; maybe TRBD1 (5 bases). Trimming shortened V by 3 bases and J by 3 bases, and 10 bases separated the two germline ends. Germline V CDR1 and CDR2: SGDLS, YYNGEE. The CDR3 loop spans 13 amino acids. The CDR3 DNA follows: TGTGCCAGCAGCGCCAGGGCCAACTACGAGCAGTACTTC. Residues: CASSARANYEQYF.

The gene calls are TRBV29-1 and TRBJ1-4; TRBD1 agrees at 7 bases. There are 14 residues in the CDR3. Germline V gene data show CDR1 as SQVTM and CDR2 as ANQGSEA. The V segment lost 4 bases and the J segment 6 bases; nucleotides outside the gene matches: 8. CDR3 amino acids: CSVGGGLEDEKLFF. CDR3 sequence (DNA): TGCAGCGTTGGAGGGGGCCTAGAGGATGAAAAACTGTTTTTT.

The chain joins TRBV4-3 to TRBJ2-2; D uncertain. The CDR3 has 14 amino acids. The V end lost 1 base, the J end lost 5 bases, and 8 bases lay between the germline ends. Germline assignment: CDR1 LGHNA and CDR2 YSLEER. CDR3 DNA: TGCGCCAGCAGCCAAGGACGGACGACCGGGGAGCTGTTTTTT. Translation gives CASSQGRTTGELFF.